The T cell receptor (beta chain) under discussion was sequenced for a study of T cell repertoires in cytomegalovirus infection. Study background: CMV epitopes used comprised recently identified HLA-C-restricted ones and well-studied HLA-B-restricted ones. Through public TCR beta signatures, both CMV infection and matching HLA type were indicated.

As to this clonotype: The antigen is unknown. A read error may account for a junction end that differs from germline.

In TCRdb, the reads were re-called with MiXCR into one record per CDR3 protein. The sample lists approximately 770,000 distinct CDR3 sequences, about 28% occurring once. CDR3 size: 14 residues. Germline CDR1 SGHVS, CDR2 FQNEAQ. The rearrangement links TRBV7-8 to TRBJ1-1; TRBD1 aligns across 9 bases. This receptor was taken from a human donor in good health (CMV status not recorded). Some clones in this sample may be carry-over from other donors' samples. The sequences come from cultured CD8+ T cells from PBMCs, collected from culture after CMV antigen stimulation. The CDR3 DNA reads TGTGACAGCAGCTTGGGACAGGGAAACACTGAAGCTTTCTTT. Translating gives CDSSLGQGNTEAFF.